Shown below are 19 T cell receptor beta chains from a single sample sequenced in a study of blood T cell repertoires in COVID-19. Only in-frame clones appear in the TCRdb table, and some are missing; sequencing was by immunoSEQ multiplex PCR. The repertoire consists of around 280,000 clones, with 89% occurring once and the leading ten covering 1.5% to 2%. The sequencing sample was made of PBMCs or T cells enriched from blood (not recorded which). Receptors originate from a woman in her forties who had recovered from COVID-19.

This chain links TRBV18 with TRBJ2-1, with 12 positions matching TRBD2. This CDR3 has 16 amino acids. V lost 3 bases to trimming and J lost 7 bases; unmatched junction nucleotides: 7. Germline CDR1 and CDR2: KGHSH and LQKENI. CDR3 sequence reads: CASSPRLAGARNEQFF. In DNA, the CDR3 is TGTGCCAGCTCACCTCGACTAGCGGGGGCAAGAAATGAGCAGTTCTTC.

V usage is TRBV23-1 and J usage is TRBJ2-1, with D tentatively TRBD1 (6 bases). TRBV23-1 is treated as an ORF (open reading frame) with a function not yet certain. The CDR3 loop spans 15 amino acids. Between the trimmed V and J ends, which lost 4 bases and 5 bases, there was a span of 15 bases. This CDR3 reads CASSPCRGNNNEQFF. The CDR3 DNA reads TGCGCCAGCAGTCCGTGCAGGGGAAATAACAATGAGCAGTTCTTC.

CDR3 residues: CASSQAGNRGDEKLFF. DNA of the CDR3: TGTGCCAGCAGCCAAGCGGGGAACAGGGGGGATGAAAAACTGTTTTTT. The V and J genes are TRBV4-2 and TRBJ1-4, with 8 bases that match TRBD1. The germline V gene encodes CDR1 LGHNA and CDR2 YNFKEQ. Trimming removed 1 base from V and 6 bases from J; junction bases left unmatched: 7. The CDR3 spans 16 residues.

On this clone: Within the sample, other DNA sequences also encode this same CDR3. The chain is built from TRBV7-9 and TRBJ2-1, with 9 nucleotides matching TRBD2. Germline CDR1 reads SEHNR; CDR2 reads FQNEAQ (reference sequence). Germline trimming cut 5 bases from V and 4 bases from J; bases unmatched to any gene: 12. This CDR3 region has 17 residues. The CDR3 region is CASSPRGLAGFYNEQFF. The CDR3 DNA reads as TGTGCCAGCAGCCCTCGCGGCCTAGCGGGATTTTACAATGAGCAGTTCTTC.

V usage is TRBV7-8 and J usage is TRBJ2-2; D not resolved. V was pared by 2 bases and J by 6 bases, with 19 bases between. The CDR3 is 17 residues long. Germline-derived CDR1 and CDR2 are SGHVS and FQNEAQ. The chain's CDR3 is CASSLPVVLGVAGELFF. CDR3 sequence (DNA): TGTGCCAGCAGCTTACCAGTTGTTTTGGGCGTCGCCGGGGAGCTGTTTTTT.

This clone was recorded once. The V gene is TRBV3-1 (or the pseudogene TRBV3-2), the J gene TRBJ1-1; D is uncertain. Trimming removed 0 bases from V and 10 bases from J, with 15 bases in between. Germline V CDR1 and CDR2: LGHDT, YNNKEL (reference sequence). The CDR3 runs to 14 residues. CDR3 in amino acids: CASSQDWGSRVAFF. CDR3 nucleotides: TGTGCCAGCAGCCAAGATTGGGGTTCGAGGGTAGCTTTCTTT.

This chain uses TRBV5-1 with TRBJ2-7; 7 nucleotides agree with TRBD1. The junction had 7 bases not matched to a gene; V was cut back by 0 bases and J by 4 bases. The CDR3 contains 15 residues. From germline, CDR1 is SGHRS and CDR2 YFSETQ. CDR3 nucleotide sequence: TGCGCCAGCAGCTTGGGCTGGGACAGAAGTTACGAGCAGTACTTC. Encoded protein: CASSLGWDRSYEQYF. The complete variable domain, with remaining parts taken from reference TRBV5-1 and TRBJ2-7, reads KAGVTQTPRYLIKTRGQQVTLSCSPISGHRSVSWYQQTPGQGLQFLFEYFSETQRNKGNFPGRFSGRQFSNSRSEMNVSTLELGDSALYLCASSLGWDRSYEQYFGPGTRLTVT.

V and J are TRBV4-1 and TRBJ2-1; 12 positions match TRBD2. CDR3 length: 15 amino acids. Per the germline V gene, CDR1 is MGHRA and CDR2 is YSYEKL. Trimming removed 1 base from V and 12 bases from J; junction bases left unmatched: 7. The CDR3 nucleotides are TGCGCCAGCAGCCAAGGACTAGCGGGGGTCAGACTGCAGTTCTTC. Translated, it gives CASSQGLAGVRLQFF.

V and J are TRBV7-9 and TRBJ1-4; 9 bases match TRBD1. With V trimmed by 5 bases and J by 7 bases, 5 bases remained unmatched. CDR3 length equals 14 residues. Germline CDR1 SEHNR, CDR2 FQNEAQ (reference sequence). The CDR3 DNA reads TGTGCCAGCAGCCCACCGGGACAGGGTGAAAAACTGTTTTTT. Translated, it gives CASSPPGQGEKLFF.

In its sample, this clone was seen once. The chain is built from TRBV5-1 and TRBJ1-1; perhaps TRBD1 as D (6 bases). V lost 4 bases and J 0 bases, leaving 13 bases between the germline ends. The CDR3 consists of 15 residues. Germline assignment: CDR1 SGHRS and CDR2 YFSETQ. For the CDR3, the DNA is TGCGCCAGCAGCGTACAGGGTCAAATGAACACTGAAGCTTTCTTT. Translation gives CASSVQGQMNTEAFF. The variable domain in full, completed from reference TRBV5-1 and TRBJ1-1, reads KAGVTQTPRYLIKTRGQQVTLSCSPISGHRSVSWYQQTPGQGLQFLFEYFSETQRNKGNFPGRFSGRQFSNSRSEMNVSTLELGDSALYLCASSVQGQMNTEAFFGQGTRLTVV.

This clone was counted a single time. This chain connects TRBV6-5 to TRBJ2-1, with 8 bases fitting TRBD2. The CDR3 sequence is 14 residues long. CDR1 and CDR2 (germline): MNHEY, SVGAGI. Trimming took 7 bases from V and 8 from J; bases not matched to a gene: 10. The chain's CDR3 is CASTPGTSRHEQFF. The CDR3 bases are TGTGCCAGCACTCCCGGGACTAGTAGACATGAGCAGTTCTTC.

This clone was recorded once. The J gene is TRBJ2-1, the V gene TRBV7-2, with 8 bases matching TRBD2. V dropped 5 bases and J dropped 7; count of bases not matched to a gene: 16. Germline assignment: CDR1 SGHTA and CDR2 FQGNSA. This CDR3 contains 17 residues. As DNA, the CDR3 is TGTGCCAGCAGCCGCAAGGGTGCGGGGGGCTGGTCGAATGAGCAGTTCTTC. The encoded protein is CASSRKGAGGWSNEQFF.

The gene calls are TRBV19 and TRBJ2-1, with D hard to call. With 1 base removed from V and 0 bases from J, the gap between germline ends came to 7 bases. This CDR3 has 15 residues. From germline, CDR1 is LNHDA and CDR2 SQIVND (reference sequence). The CDR3: CASSIGPGSYNEQFF. CDR3 in DNA: TGTGCCAGTAGTATAGGGCCAGGCTCCTACAATGAGCAGTTCTTC.

The rearrangement links TRBV23-1 to TRBJ2-3; 11 positions match TRBD1. TRBV23-1 is reported as an ORF; its role is uncertain. Trimming took 0 bases from V and 1 from J; bases not matched to a gene: 24. This CDR3 contains 24 residues. The CDR3 DNA reads as TGCGCCAGCAGTCAATCGCTTGGGACAGGGGGTTTAGCGGCGGGAAGTCGGGGCACAGATACGCAGTATTTT. It codes for CASSQSLGTGGLAAGSRGTDTQYF.

As for this clone: Other DNA sequences in the sample encode the same CDR3. The chain recombines TRBV30 with TRBJ1-3; possibly TRBD1 for D (5 bases). This CDR3 is 14 amino acids long. Germline values: CDR1 GTSNPN, CDR2 SVGIG (reference sequence). The V gene lost 3 bases and the J gene lost 0 bases, with 9 bases spanning the gap. CDR3 nucleotides: TGTGCCTGGAGCACAGGATCCTCTGGAAACACCATATATTTT. It is translated as CAWSTGSSGNTIYF.

The table lists this clone with a count of one. The J gene is TRBJ2-1, the V gene TRBV24-1, with TRBD1 identical over 7 bases. Germline lookup yields CDR1 KGHDR and CDR2 SFDVKD. The CDR3 has 14 residues. V lost 4 bases and J lost 4; bases outside the gene matches: 3. The CDR3 bases are TGTGCCACCAGTGACTCGGGACAGTACAATGAGCAGTTCTTC. Protein sequence: CATSDSGQYNEQFF.

The chain is built from TRBV19 and TRBJ2-1, with D possibly TRBD2 on 5 matching bases. Germline CDR1 is LNHDA and CDR2 is SQIVND (reference sequence). V lost 6 bases and J lost 6, with 21 bases in between. CDR3 length: 16 residues. The CDR3 region is CASSRKRGFGSNEQFF. The CDR3 nucleotides read TGTGCCAGTAGCCGTAAAAGAGGTTTTGGGAGCAATGAGCAGTTCTTC. Drawing the rest from reference TRBV19 and TRBJ2-1, the complete variable domain is DGGITQSPKYLFRKEGQNVTLSCEQNLNHDAMYWYRQDPGQGLRLIYYSQIVNDFQKGDIAEGYSVSREKKESFPLTVTSAQKNPTAFYLCASSRKRGFGSNEQFFGPGTRLTVL.

J is TRBJ2-1 and V is TRBV19; no clear D. Germline values: CDR1 LNHDA, CDR2 SQIVND (reference sequence). The CDR3 is 13 amino acids. With 5 bases removed from V and 5 bases from J, the gap between germline ends came to 10 bases. CDR3 in DNA: TGTGCCAGTAGTTCCCGGAGAGACAATGAGCAGTTCTTC. Amino acids: CASSSRRDNEQFF.

The chain uses TRBV19 and TRBJ2-1; TRBD1 is a possible D gene (5 bases). There are 14 residues in the CDR3. CDR1 is LNHDA, CDR2 SQIVND, per germline (reference sequence). V lost 1 base and J 8 bases, leaving 12 bases between the germline ends. CDR3 sequence reads: CASSIGQGMDEQFF. The CDR3 DNA reads as TGTGCCAGTAGTATAGGGCAGGGTATGGATGAGCAGTTCTTC.